This is a list of T cell receptor beta chains from one sample in a study of T-cell reconstitution after alpha-beta-depleted transplantation in children. TCRdb called the PCR reads again in MiXCR, with one record for every CDR3 protein. The table shows about 980,000 distinct CDR3 sequences, with 25% to 35% occurring only once. The specimen comprised PBMCs, mostly from graft donor cells, sampled 360 days after TCRalphabeta/CD19-depleted stem cell transplant. All receptors derive from a boy in the first two years of life who had a stem cell transplant for SCID, so the T cells may come from the graft donor. CDR3s include the opening cysteine and the closing phenylalanine or tryptophan. Fields, in order: V gene, clone size, J gene, CDR3 protein. Clone size is stated in some rows and not others, as once, few, many or a class when expanded.

V gene: TRBV4-3; clone size: many; J gene: TRBJ1-6; CDR3 protein: CASSRLAVGNSPLHF
V gene: TRBV5-1; clone size: NA; J gene: TRBJ2-5; CDR3 protein: CASSWGGYQETQYF
V gene: TRBV29-1; clone size: NA; J gene: TRBJ1-4; CDR3 protein: CSVDQGAGNEKLFF
V gene: TRBV7-2; clone size: few; J gene: TRBJ2-1; CDR3 protein: CASSLTRGLNEQFF
V gene: TRBV10-3; clone size: NA; J gene: TRBJ2-7; CDR3 protein: CAISEATVYEQYF
V gene: TRBV7-2; clone size: NA; J gene: TRBJ2-5; CDR3 protein: CASSLSRGGAPGETQYF
V gene: TRBV5-1; clone size: once; J gene: TRBJ2-7; CDR3 protein: CASSLVGDSREQYF
V gene: TRBV20-1; clone size: few; J gene: TRBJ2-3; CDR3 protein: CSARAQSGRDTQYF
V gene: TRBV6-1; clone size: NA; J gene: TRBJ2-3; CDR3 protein: CASRGDPTDTQYF
V gene: TRBV4-2; clone size: NA; J gene: TRBJ1-4; CDR3 protein: CASSQGDRGGEKLFF
V gene: TRBV7-9; clone size: NA; J gene: TRBJ2-1; CDR3 protein: CASSSERLAGGSEQFF
V gene: TRBV3-1; clone size: few; J gene: TRBJ1-4; CDR3 protein: CASSQQDRGTTNEKLFF
V gene: TRBV10-3; clone size: few; J gene: TRBJ2-4; CDR3 protein: CAISPQEAKNIQYF
V gene: TRBV20-1; clone size: NA; J gene: TRBJ1-1; CDR3 protein: CSASVSPTQNTEAFF
V gene: TRBV5-1; clone size: NA; J gene: TRBJ2-7; CDR3 protein: CASSFWGSYEQYF
V gene: TRBV11-2; clone size: few; J gene: TRBJ2-1; CDR3 protein: CASSGQDYNEQFF
V gene: TRBV20-1; clone size: NA; J gene: TRBJ1-5; CDR3 protein: CSARRQERQPQHF
V gene: TRBV29-1; clone size: few; J gene: TRBJ2-3; CDR3 protein: CSVSSGGSTDTQYF
V gene: TRBV12-3/TRBV12-4; clone size: NA; J gene: TRBJ2-3; CDR3 protein: CASSSTGGVDTQYF
V gene: TRBV6-4; clone size: NA; J gene: TRBJ2-3; CDR3 protein: CASSHIVGRDLSTDTQYF
V gene: TRBV7-2; clone size: few; J gene: TRBJ2-7; CDR3 protein: CASSFSGPGSYEQYF
V gene: TRBV7-9; clone size: few; J gene: TRBJ2-7; CDR3 protein: CASSFGQIYEQYF
V gene: TRBV5-1; clone size: few; J gene: TRBJ2-7; CDR3 protein: CASSLRTSGYEQYF
V gene: TRBV20-1; clone size: few; J gene: TRBJ2-5; CDR3 protein: CSARAGGQPGRQTQYF
V gene: TRBV15; clone size: NA; J gene: TRBJ1-1; CDR3 protein: CATSSRGGNLTEAFF
V gene: TRBV12-3/TRBV12-4; clone size: NA; J gene: TRBJ2-1; CDR3 protein: CASSPRGHYNEQFF
V gene: TRBV6-2/TRBV6-3; clone size: once; J gene: TRBJ2-7; CDR3 protein: CASSYTATGVYEQYF
V gene: TRBV27; clone size: few; J gene: TRBJ2-5; CDR3 protein: CASSLLVGGGENGETQYF
V gene: TRBV3-1; clone size: NA; J gene: TRBJ1-1; CDR3 protein: CASSPYRGGGKAEAFF
V gene: TRBV10-3; clone size: few; J gene: TRBJ1-4; CDR3 protein: CAISESEEKLFF
V gene: TRBV6-5; clone size: few; J gene: TRBJ1-1; CDR3 protein: CASSYSGQGMGEAFF
V gene: TRBV5-5; clone size: few; J gene: TRBJ2-5; CDR3 protein: CASSLNPLEETQYF
V gene: TRBV20-1; clone size: NA; J gene: TRBJ2-3; CDR3 protein: CSAKLAGTNTQYF
V gene: TRBV12-3/TRBV12-4; clone size: NA; J gene: TRBJ1-1; CDR3 protein: CASSLMPVAEAFF
V gene: TRBV3-1; clone size: NA; J gene: TRBJ2-2; CDR3 protein: CASSQAPYTGELFF
V gene: TRBV10-3; clone size: few; J gene: TRBJ1-2; CDR3 protein: CAIRQDLSFYGYTF
V gene: TRBV7-2; clone size: few; J gene: TRBJ2-1; CDR3 protein: CASSLDPGLGEQFF
V gene: TRBV7-9; clone size: many; J gene: TRBJ2-7; CDR3 protein: CASSLGLHYEQYF
V gene: TRBV12-3/TRBV12-4; clone size: few; J gene: TRBJ2-5; CDR3 protein: CASSFLTYQETQYF
V gene: TRBV9; clone size: few; J gene: TRBJ2-7; CDR3 protein: CASSSAGLRLYEQYF